The TCR beta chain described here comes from a study of early T cells in non-severe SARS-CoV-2 infection. Background on the study: Bulk RNA taken from unsorted whole blood was sequenced, leaving chains unpaired.

Study results and caveats: Matching against VDJdb likely underestimated virus-specific expansions, favoring anti-spike CD8.

V lost 9 bases to trimming and J lost 2 bases, with 7 bases between them. CDR3 length: 11 amino acids. Attachment of unique molecular identifiers was made to individual cDNA molecules. Using its own MiXCR run on the 5' RACE reads, TCRdb lists one record per CDR3 protein. The sample has 35,000 to 45,000 distinct CDR3 sequences; about 6.5% are singletons. In this sample, this clonotype turned up many times. Its antigen is unidentified. Sequencing used whole blood, obtained at baseline. The rearrangement links TRBV12-3 or TRBV12-4 to TRBJ1-2, with unresolved D. This clonotype originated in an adult who was a healthcare worker with PCR-confirmed SARS-CoV-2 infection or an uninfected control (not recorded which). CDR3 sequence reads: CASQMNYGYTF. CDR3 DNA sequence: TGTGCCAGTCAGATGAACTATGGCTACACCTTC.